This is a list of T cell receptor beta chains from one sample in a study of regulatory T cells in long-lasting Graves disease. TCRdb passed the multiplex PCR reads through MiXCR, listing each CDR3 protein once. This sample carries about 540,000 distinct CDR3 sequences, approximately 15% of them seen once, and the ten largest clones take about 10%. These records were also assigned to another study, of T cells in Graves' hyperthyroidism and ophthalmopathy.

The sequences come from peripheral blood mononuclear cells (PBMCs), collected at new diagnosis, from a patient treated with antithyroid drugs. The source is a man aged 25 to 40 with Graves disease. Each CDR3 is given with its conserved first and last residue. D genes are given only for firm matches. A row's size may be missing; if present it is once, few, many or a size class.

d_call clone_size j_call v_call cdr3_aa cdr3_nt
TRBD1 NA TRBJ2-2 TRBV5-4 CASSLGSAGGVWTGELFF TGTGCCAGCAGCTTGGGTTCGGCAGGGGGCGTATGGACCGGGGAGCTGTTTTTT
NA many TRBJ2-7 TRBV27 CASQDHSSYEQYF TGTGCCAGCCAGGACCACAGCTCCTACGAGCAGTACTTC
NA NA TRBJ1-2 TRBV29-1 CSVDEEGGGFYGYTF TGCAGCGTTGACGAGGAGGGAGGAGGGTTCTATGGCTACACCTTC
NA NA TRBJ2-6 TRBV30 CAWSVPGANVLTF TGTGCCTGGAGTGTACCTGGGGCCAACGTCCTGACTTTC
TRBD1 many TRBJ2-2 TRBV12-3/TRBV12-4 CASSHRTGFSGELFF TGTGCCAGCAGTCATCGGACAGGGTTTAGCGGGGAGCTGTTTTTT
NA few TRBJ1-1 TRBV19 CASTVGYRGYAEAFF TGTGCCAGTACCGTAGGTTACCGGGGCTACGCTGAAGCTTTCTTT
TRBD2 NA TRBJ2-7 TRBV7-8 CASRLAGGPSYEQYF TGTGCCAGCAGGTTAGCGGGAGGGCCATCCTACGAGCAGTACTTC
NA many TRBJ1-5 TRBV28 CASSLPIQIVKPQHF TGTGCCAGCAGTTTACCCATCCAAATCGTTAAGCCCCAGCATTTT
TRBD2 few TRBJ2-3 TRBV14 CVSSPGLDDTQYF TGTGTCAGCAGCCCCGGACTAGATGATACGCAGTATTTT
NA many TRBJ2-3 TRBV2 CASHSADTQYF TGTGCCAGCCACTCCGCAGATACGCAGTATTTT
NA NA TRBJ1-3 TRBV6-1 CASRRQAEGGNTIYF TGTGCCAGCAGAAGACAAGCGGAAGGTGGAAACACCATATATTTT
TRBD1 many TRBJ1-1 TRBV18 CASSGSGQLEAFF TGTGCCAGTTCCGGCTCGGGACAGCTCGAAGCTTTCTTT
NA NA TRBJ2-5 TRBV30 CAWSVSPPPLGAQYF TGTGCCTGGAGTGTATCCCCCCCTCCACTCGGGGCCCAGTACTTC
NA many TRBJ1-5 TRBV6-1 CASSVGQKGQPQHF TGTGCCAGCAGTGTTGGACAGAAAGGTCAGCCCCAGCATTTT
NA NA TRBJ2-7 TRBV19 CASSIGPSNYEQYF TGTGCCAGTAGTATTGGCCCCTCCAACTACGAGCAGTACTTC
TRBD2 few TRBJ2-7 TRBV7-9 CASSRGGGGRDEQYF TGTGCCAGCAGCCGGGGGGGGGGTGGCCGCGACGAGCAGTACTTC
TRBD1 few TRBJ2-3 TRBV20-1 CSAPDRGLTDTQYF TGCAGTGCCCCGGACAGGGGTTTAACAGATACGCAGTATTTT
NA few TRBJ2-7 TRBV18 CASSPRRNEQYF TGTGCCAGCTCACCGAGGCGGAACGAGCAGTACTTC
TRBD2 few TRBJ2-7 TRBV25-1 CASSESGGIHEQYF TGTGCCAGCAGTGAGTCGGGAGGGATCCACGAGCAGTACTTC
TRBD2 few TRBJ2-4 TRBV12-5 CASGLGSSGVAKNIQYF TGTGCTAGTGGTTTGGGGTCTAGCGGGGTAGCCAAAAACATTCAGTACTTC
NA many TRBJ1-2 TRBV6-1 CASSEGRGHRSDYTF TGTGCCAGCAGTGAAGGTCGGGGACATAGATCTGACTACACCTTC
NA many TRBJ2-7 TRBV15 CATARGAGYPYEQYF TGTGCCACCGCCAGGGGGGCTGGGTACCCCTACGAGCAGTACTTC
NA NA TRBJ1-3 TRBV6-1 CASSEVWAGSGNTIYF TGTGCCAGCAGTGAAGTATGGGCAGGCTCTGGAAACACCATATATTTT
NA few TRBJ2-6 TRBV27 CASSTWSGANVLTF TGTGCCAGCTCTACGTGGTCTGGGGCCAACGTCCTGACTTTC
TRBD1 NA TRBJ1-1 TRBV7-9 CASSTRAGTGATEAFF TGTGCCAGCAGCACCAGAGCCGGGACAGGGGCCACTGAAGCTTTCTTT
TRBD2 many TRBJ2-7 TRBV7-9 CASSLAGLAGEQYF TGTGCCAGCAGCTTAGCGGGACTAGCGGGAGAGCAGTACTTC
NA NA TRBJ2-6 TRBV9 CASSAEGGANVLTF TGTGCCAGCAGCGCAGAGGGGGGGGCCAACGTCCTGACTTTC
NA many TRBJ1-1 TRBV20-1 CSARDLGAIGTEAFF TGCAGTGCTAGAGATCTTGGGGCGATAGGCACTGAAGCTTTCTTT
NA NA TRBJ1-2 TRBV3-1 CASSQNTGATGYTF TGTGCCAGCAGCCAAAACACCGGCGCGACTGGCTACACCTTC
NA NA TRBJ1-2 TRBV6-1 CASRTPGTPNNDGYTF TGTGCCAGCAGGACCCCAGGGACCCCTAACAATGATGGCTACACCTTC
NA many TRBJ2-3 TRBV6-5 CASSYSRESADTQYF TGTGCCAGCAGTTACTCCCGGGAGTCGGCAGATACGCAGTATTTT
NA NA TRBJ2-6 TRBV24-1 CATGYSGANVLTF TGTGCCACCGGGTACTCTGGGGCCAACGTCCTGACTTTC
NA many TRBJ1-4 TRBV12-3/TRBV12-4 CASSLGFGANEKLFF TGTGCCAGCAGTTTAGGGTTTGGGGCTAATGAAAAACTGTTTTTT
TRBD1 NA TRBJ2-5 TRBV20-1 CSGATGRGETQYF TGCAGTGGCGCGACAGGGAGAGGGGAGACCCAGTACTTC
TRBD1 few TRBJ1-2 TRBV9 CASSYRQGNHQTSRNYGYTF TGTGCCAGCAGCTACCGACAGGGTAATCACCAAACTAGCCGCAACTATGGCTACACCTTC
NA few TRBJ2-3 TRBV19 CASGGTDTQYF TGTGCCAGTGGGGGCACAGATACGCAGTATTTT
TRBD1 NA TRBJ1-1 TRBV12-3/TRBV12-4 CASRSGQGMNTEAFF TGTGCCAGCAGGTCCGGACAGGGAATGAACACTGAAGCTTTCTTT
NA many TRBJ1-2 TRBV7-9 CASSLLWTLNYGYTF TGTGCCAGCAGCTTACTATGGACTCTCAACTATGGCTACACCTTC
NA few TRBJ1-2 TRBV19 CASSMTSAYTF TGTGCCAGTAGTATGACGTCCGCCTACACCTTC
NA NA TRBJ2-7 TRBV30 CAWSTRGPYEQYF TGTGCCTGGAGTACTAGGGGTCCCTACGAGCAGTACTTC
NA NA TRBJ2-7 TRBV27 CATSIRVYEQYF TGTGCCACTTCGATCAGGGTCTACGAGCAGTACTTC
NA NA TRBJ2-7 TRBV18 CASSPPGPIYEQYF TGTGCCAGCTCACCACCGGGACCGATCTACGAGCAGTACTTC
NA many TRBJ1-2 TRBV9 CASSASGSDYGYTF TGTGCCAGCAGCGCTAGCGGCTCTGATTATGGCTACACCTTC
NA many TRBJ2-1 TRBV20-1 CSARVRGPTDEQFF TGCAGTGCTAGAGTCAGGGGACCTACGGATGAGCAGTTCTTC
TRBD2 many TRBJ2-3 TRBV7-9 CASSSTNWRGATDTQYF TGTGCCAGCAGCTCTACCAATTGGCGGGGGGCCACAGATACGCAGTATTTT
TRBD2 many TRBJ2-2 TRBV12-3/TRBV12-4 CASRLGLAGIGELFF TGTGCCAGCAGACTGGGACTAGCGGGAATTGGGGAGCTGTTTTTT
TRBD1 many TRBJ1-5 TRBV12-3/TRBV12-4 CASSLEGAGKEPQHF TGTGCCAGCAGTTTAGAGGGGGCAGGGAAGGAGCCCCAGCATTTT
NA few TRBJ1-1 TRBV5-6 CASSGLGLLGTEAFF TGTGCCAGCAGCGGGTTGGGACTCTTGGGCACTGAAGCTTTCTTT
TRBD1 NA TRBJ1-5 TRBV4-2 CASSQDGGQGGQPQHF TGTGCCAGCAGCCAAGATGGAGGACAGGGAGGACAGCCCCAGCATTTT
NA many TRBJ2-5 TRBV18 CASSPSVAETQYF TGTGCCAGCTCACCTTCGGTCGCGGAGACCCAGTACTTC
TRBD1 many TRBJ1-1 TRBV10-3 CAIMDRGNTEAFF TGTGCCATCATGGACAGGGGGAACACTGAAGCTTTCTTT
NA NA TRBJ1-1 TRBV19 CASSIGRINTEAFF TGTGCCAGTAGTATAGGACGGATTAACACTGAAGCTTTCTTT